This T cell receptor (beta chain) appears in the sequencing data of a study of T cells after yellow fever vaccination. In its sample, this clonotype was seen a few times. TCRdb itself ran the 5' RACE reads through MiXCR, one entry per CDR3 protein. In the table there are 350,000 to 450,000 distinct CDR3 sequences, 6.2% of which are singletons. Source: PBMCs, taken 5 days after the yellow fever booster vaccination. The receptor was isolated from a man aged 25 to 45 who received the YFV17D yellow fever vaccine.

The CDR3 here is CSSQNPGSTDTQYF. CDR3 nucleotide sequence: TGCAGCTCACAAAACCCGGGCAGCACAGATACGCAGTATTTT. The genes are TRBV20-1 and TRBJ2-3; D remains unclear. CDR3 length: 14 amino acids. CDR1 and CDR2 from the germline V gene are DFQATT and SNEGSKA (reference sequence).